Each of the 20 T cell receptor beta chains below was sequenced from the same sample in a study of beta chain features in type 1 diabetes. Expressed TCRB transcripts were sequenced after all isolated RNA was converted to cDNA. The protocol was immunoSEQ multiplex PCR, while the TCRdb copy is restricted to in-frame clones and leaves out a portion. In the table there are some 410,000 clones, roughly 13% of which are singletons. The sample consisted of naive CD4+ T cells from blood. The receptors come from a young man in good health.

The chain recombines TRBV2 with TRBJ2-3; the D gene is possibly TRBD2 (5 bases). Looked up from germline, CDR1 is SNHLY and CDR2 is FYNNEI. The germline V and J ends were trimmed by 5 bases and 4 bases, with 10 bases remaining between them. The CDR3 spans 13 residues. CDR3 DNA sequence: TGTGCCAGCAGTCGGACTCTGCCAGATACGCAGTATTTT. It is translated as CASSRTLPDTQYF.

CDR3 loop: CASSSGSYGYTF. CDR3 in DNA: TGTGCCAGCAGCTCTGGGTCCTATGGCTACACCTTC. This rearrangement joins TRBV7-2 to TRBJ1-2, with D unclear. The V end was cut by 4 bases, the J end by 4 bases, with 7 bases between. The germline V gene has CDR1 SGHTA and CDR2 FQGNSA. There are 12 residues in the CDR3.

The V gene is TRBV30, the J gene TRBJ2-5; maybe TRBD1 (6 bases). Germline CDR1 GTSNPN, CDR2 SVGIG (reference sequence). Between the trimmed V and J ends, which lost 7 bases and 2 bases, there was a span of 20 bases. The CDR3 extends over 15 amino acids. In DNA, the CDR3 is TGTGCCTTGACCCACCCCGGGACATTTCAAGAGACCCAGTACTTC. Its protein product is CALTHPGTFQETQYF.

This clone occurred a few times. The chain uses TRBV29-1 and TRBJ1-4; maybe TRBD1 (5 bases). Germline CDR1 is SQVTM and CDR2 is ANQGSEA. This CDR3 comprises 11 residues. With 3 bases removed from V and 10 bases from J, the gap between germline ends came to 9 bases. The CDR3 DNA is TGCAGCGTTGAGCGGGGCGGAAAACTGTTTTTT. It encodes CSVERGGKLFF.

This clone was counted only a few times. The rearrangement links TRBV11-3 to TRBJ2-1; maybe TRBD1 (5 bases). CDR3 size: 15 residues. V was trimmed by 1 base and J by 3 bases, leaving 10 bases between them. Looked up from germline, CDR1 is SGHNT and CDR2 is YENEEA. CDR3 region: CASSLGQGDYNEQFF. The CDR3, as DNA: TGTGCCAGCAGCTTAGGCCAGGGTGACTACAATGAGCAGTTCTTC.

The table lists this clone with a few counts. This sequence joins TRBV29-1 and TRBJ1-2, with D perhaps matching TRBD1 (6 bases). From germline, CDR1 is SQVTM and CDR2 ANQGSEA. V was trimmed by 7 bases and J by 4 bases, leaving 16 bases between them. The CDR3 has 13 amino acids. CDR3 in DNA: TGCAGCGATAACAGGGTTCCATTCTATGGCTACACCTTC. Its protein is CSDNRVPFYGYTF.

The V call is TRBV18, the J call TRBJ2-7; 8 bases line up with TRBD1. Looked up from germline, CDR1 is KGHSH and CDR2 is LQKENI. V trimming: 2 bases; J trimming: 4 bases; junction bases outside the gene matches: 16. The CDR3 loop spans 18 amino acids. The CDR3 DNA reads as TGTGCCAGCTCACCATTAGGGCAACGCGGAGGACAGGGATACGAGCAGTACTTC. Protein product: CASSPLGQRGGQGYEQYF. The full variable domain, in which reference TRBV18 and TRBJ2-7 provide the parts outside the CDR3, is NAGVMQNPRHLVRRRGQEARLRCSPMKGHSHVYWYRQLPEEGLKFMVYLQKENIIDESGMPKERFSAEFPKEGPSILRIQQVVRGDSAAYFCASSPLGQRGGQGYEQYFGPGTRLTVT.

This clone has just one count. This chain links TRBV5-4 with TRBJ2-3; 8 bases agree with TRBD2. Losses at the gene ends were 6 bases for V and 4 bases for J; bases not matched to a gene: 7. CDR1 SGHNT and CDR2 YYREEE come from the germline V gene (reference sequence). This CDR3 comprises 14 residues. CDR3 coding DNA: TGTGCCAGCAAAAGCGGGAGAGGGCCAGATACGCAGTATTTT. Amino acids: CASKSGRGPDTQYF.

As DNA, the CDR3 is TGTGCCAGCAGTGCGACAATGAAAGACAGTGAGCAGTTCTTC. Protein: CASSATMKDSEQFF. This chain uses TRBV2 with TRBJ2-1; possible D gene TRBD1, 5 bases. Germline CDR1 and CDR2: SNHLY and FYNNEI. Trimming pared 4 bases from V and 9 bases from J, leaving 16 bases between. The CDR3 totals 14 residues.

This clone was counted a few times. J is TRBJ2-7 and V is TRBV21-1; the DNA was not compared with TRBD2, the D call given in the table. TRBV21-1 corresponds to a pseudogene. The CDR3 totals 14 residues. This CDR3 reads CASSKGVRYYEQYV. In DNA form, the CDR3 reads TGTGCCAGCAGCAAAGGGGTACGCTACTACGAGCAGTACGTC.

This clone turned up a few times. J is TRBJ2-1 and V is TRBV30; D possibly corresponds to TRBD2 (6 bases). The CDR3 covers 12 residues. Germline values: CDR1 GTSNPN, CDR2 SVGIG (reference sequence). Trimming cost V 0 bases and J 13 bases, with 13 bases left between them. CDR3 nucleotide sequence: TGTGCCTGGAGTGTAGGGGCAGGACTACAGTTCTTC. This gives the protein CAWSVGAGLQFF.

V and J are TRBV19 and TRBJ1-5, with D uncertain. Germline V gene lookup returns CDR1 LNHDA and CDR2 SQIVND (reference sequence). CDR3 length: 14 residues. The ends were cut back, 2 bases at V and 7 bases at J, with 12 bases in the middle. CDR3 in amino acids: CASSIKLDGQPQHF. The CDR3 nucleotides are TGTGCCAGTAGTATAAAATTGGACGGACAGCCCCAGCATTTT.

The sample holds a few counts of this clone. V is TRBV18 and J is TRBJ1-5; D perhaps matches TRBD1 (6 bases). V lost 3 bases and J lost 5, with 14 bases in between. Germline CDR1 and CDR2: KGHSH and LQKENI. The CDR3 consists of 15 residues. The CDR3 is CASSPQGRLDQPQHF. The DNA of the CDR3 is TGTGCCAGCTCACCTCAGGGGCGGTTGGATCAGCCCCAGCATTTT.

A word on this clone: This specimen includes other DNA sequences encoding the same CDR3. The V and J genes are TRBV18 and TRBJ2-7; weak D call: TRBD2 (5 bases). CDR1 is KGHSH, CDR2 LQKENI, per germline. The V end lost 2 bases, the J end lost 4 bases, and 6 bases lay between the germline ends. CDR3 length: 12 amino acids. CDR3 amino acids: CASSPGGYEQYV. As DNA, the CDR3 is TGTGCCAGCTCACCAGGCGGGTACGAGCAGTACGTC.

This clone has more than one count but fewer than ten. The chain joins TRBV10-2 to TRBJ2-2; D call uncertain. There are 13 residues in the CDR3. With 7 bases removed from V and 4 bases from J, the gap between germline ends came to 10 bases. Germline-derived CDR1 and CDR2 are WSHSY and SAAADI. The CDR3 nucleotides read TGCGCCAGCACACTAACACGCACCGGGGAGCTGTTTTTT. It encodes CASTLTRTGELFF.

This clone was detected only a few times. This chain joins TRBV15 and TRBJ2-5; 11 bases map to TRBD2. Germline assignment: CDR1 LNHNV and CDR2 YYDKDF (reference sequence). With V trimmed by 4 bases and J by 5 bases, 6 bases remained unmatched. The CDR3 has 15 residues. The CDR3 sequence: CATSKLAGVPETQYF. In nucleotides, the CDR3 is TGTGCCACCAGCAAACTAGCGGGAGTTCCGGAGACCCAGTACTTC. Drawing the rest from reference TRBV15 and TRBJ2-5, the complete variable domain is DAMVIQNPRYQVTQFGKPVTLSCSQTLNHNVMYWYQQKSSQAPKLLFHYYDKDFNNEADTPDNFQSRRPNTSFCFLDIRSPGLGDTAMYLCATSKLAGVPETQYFGPGTRLLVL.

This clone was picked up many times. The rearrangement joins TRBV9 to TRBJ2-4, with TRBD2 as a possible D gene (6 bases). CDR3 size: 16 residues. V lost 4 bases and J lost 2, with 16 bases in between. CDR1 SGDLS and CDR2 YYNGEE come from the germline V gene. For the CDR3, the DNA is TGTGCCAGCAGCCCCTCGGGGGTCATCTCCAAAAACATTCAGTACTTC. Its protein product is CASSPSGVISKNIQYF.

The chain has TRBV7-2 and TRBJ2-7, with D tentatively TRBD1 or TRBD2 (6 bases each). Germline loops: CDR1 SGHTA, CDR2 FQGNSA. This CDR3 is built from 13 residues. Trimming shortened V by 2 bases and J by 4 bases, and 9 bases separated the two germline ends. The CDR3: CASSLQGRYEQYF. In nucleotides, the CDR3 is TGTGCCAGCAGCTTACAGGGGAGGTACGAGCAGTACTTC.

The chain is built from TRBV9 and TRBJ1-4, with a possible D match to TRBD1 (5 bases). V lost 0 bases, J lost 8 bases, and 14 bases lay in between. Germline V gene sequence: CDR1 SGDLS, CDR2 YYNGEE. The CDR3 is 15 amino acids. CDR3 region: CASSVGGHLGEKLFF. In nucleotides, the CDR3 is TGTGCCAGCAGCGTAGGAGGACATCTAGGCGAAAAACTGTTTTTT.

This clone was counted only a few times. The V gene is TRBV7-9, the J gene TRBJ2-6; D gene unclear. Germline V gene data show CDR1 as SEHNR and CDR2 as FQNEAQ (reference sequence). The CDR3 is 17 residues long. V was trimmed by 5 bases and J by 2 bases, leaving 16 bases between them. The CDR3 nucleotides read TGTGCCAGCAGCCGACCCCTTGGAATCCCTGGGGCCAACGTCCTGACTTTC. It codes for CASSRPLGIPGANVLTF.